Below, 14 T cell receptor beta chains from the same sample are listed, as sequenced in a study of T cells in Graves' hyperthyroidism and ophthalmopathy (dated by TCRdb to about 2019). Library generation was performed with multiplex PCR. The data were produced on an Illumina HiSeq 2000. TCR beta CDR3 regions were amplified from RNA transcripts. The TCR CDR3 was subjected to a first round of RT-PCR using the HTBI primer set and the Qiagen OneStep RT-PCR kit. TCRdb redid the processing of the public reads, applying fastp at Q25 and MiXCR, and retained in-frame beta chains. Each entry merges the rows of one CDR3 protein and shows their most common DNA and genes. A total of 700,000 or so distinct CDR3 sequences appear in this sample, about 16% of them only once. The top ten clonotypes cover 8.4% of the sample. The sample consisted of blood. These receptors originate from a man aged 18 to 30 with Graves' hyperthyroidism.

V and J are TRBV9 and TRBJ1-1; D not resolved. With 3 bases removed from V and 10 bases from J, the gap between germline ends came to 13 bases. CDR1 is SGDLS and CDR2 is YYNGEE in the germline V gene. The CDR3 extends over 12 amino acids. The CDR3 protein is CASSAASEAAFF. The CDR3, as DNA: TGTGCCAGCAGCGCAGCTTCCGAAGCAGCTTTCTTT. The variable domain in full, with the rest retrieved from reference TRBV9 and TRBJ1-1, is DSGVTQTPKHLITATGQRVTLRCSPRSGDLSVYWYQQSLDQGLQFLIQYYNGEERAKGNILERFSAQQFPDLHSELNLSSLELGDSALYFCASSAASEAAFFGQGTRLTVV.

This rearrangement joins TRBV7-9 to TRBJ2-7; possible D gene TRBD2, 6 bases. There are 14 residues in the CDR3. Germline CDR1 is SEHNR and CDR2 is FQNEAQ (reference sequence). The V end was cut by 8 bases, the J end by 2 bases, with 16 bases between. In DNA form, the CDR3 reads TGTGCCAGCTTCAGTGGCGGGAACCCCTACGAGCAGTACTTC. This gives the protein CASFSGGNPYEQYF.

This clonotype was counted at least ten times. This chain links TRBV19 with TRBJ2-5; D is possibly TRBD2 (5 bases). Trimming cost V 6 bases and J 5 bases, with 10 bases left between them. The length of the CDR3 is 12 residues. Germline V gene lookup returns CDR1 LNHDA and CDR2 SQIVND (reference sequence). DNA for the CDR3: TGTGCCAGTAGCGGTGAGCGGGAGACCCAGTACTTC. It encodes CASSGERETQYF.

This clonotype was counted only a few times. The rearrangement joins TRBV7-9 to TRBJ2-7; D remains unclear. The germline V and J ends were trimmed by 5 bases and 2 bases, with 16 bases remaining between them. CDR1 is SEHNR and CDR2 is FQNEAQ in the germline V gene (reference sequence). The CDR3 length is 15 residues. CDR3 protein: CASSHGRGGPYEQYF. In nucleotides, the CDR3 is TGTGCCAGCAGCCATGGACGCGGTGGCCCCTACGAGCAGTACTTC.

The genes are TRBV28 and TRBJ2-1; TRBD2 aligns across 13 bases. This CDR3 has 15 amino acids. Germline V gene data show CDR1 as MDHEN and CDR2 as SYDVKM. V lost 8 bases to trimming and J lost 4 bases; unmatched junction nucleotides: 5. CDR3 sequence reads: CASLLLAGGYNEQFF. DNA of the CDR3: TGTGCCAGCCTTTTACTAGCGGGAGGGTACAATGAGCAGTTCTTC.

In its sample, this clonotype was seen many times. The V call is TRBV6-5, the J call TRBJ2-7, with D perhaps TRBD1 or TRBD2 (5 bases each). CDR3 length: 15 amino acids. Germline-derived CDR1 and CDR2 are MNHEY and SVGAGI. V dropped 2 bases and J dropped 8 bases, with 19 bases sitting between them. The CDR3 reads CASSYRDELLGKQYF. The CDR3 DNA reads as TGTGCCAGCAGTTACCGGGACGAACTTCTGGGCAAGCAGTACTTC.

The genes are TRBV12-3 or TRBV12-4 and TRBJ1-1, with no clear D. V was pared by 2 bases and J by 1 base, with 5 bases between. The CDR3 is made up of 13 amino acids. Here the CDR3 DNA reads TGTGCCAGCAGTTTAATCCAGAACACTGAAGCTTTCTTT. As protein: CASSLIQNTEAFF.

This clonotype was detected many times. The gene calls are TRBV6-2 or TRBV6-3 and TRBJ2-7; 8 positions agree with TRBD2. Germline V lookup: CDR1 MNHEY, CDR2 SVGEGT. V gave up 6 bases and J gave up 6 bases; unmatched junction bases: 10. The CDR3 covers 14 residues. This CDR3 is CASRKAGDKGEQYF. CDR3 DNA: TGTGCCAGCAGAAAAGCGGGAGATAAAGGCGAGCAGTACTTC.

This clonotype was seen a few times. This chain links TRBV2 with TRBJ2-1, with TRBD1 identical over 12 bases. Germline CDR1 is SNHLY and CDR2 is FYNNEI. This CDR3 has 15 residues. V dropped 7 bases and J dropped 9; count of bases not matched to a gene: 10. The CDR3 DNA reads TGTGCCAGCACCCCCCCGGGACAGGGGGCGGGTGAGCAGTTCTTC. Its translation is CASTPPGQGAGEQFF.

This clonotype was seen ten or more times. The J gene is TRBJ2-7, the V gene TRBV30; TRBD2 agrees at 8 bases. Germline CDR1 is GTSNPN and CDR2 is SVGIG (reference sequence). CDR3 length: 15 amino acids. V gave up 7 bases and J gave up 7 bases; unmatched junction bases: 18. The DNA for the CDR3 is TGTGCCTCCTCCGAAGCTCGGGAGGGCCTAAGAGAGCAGTACTTC. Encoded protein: CASSEAREGLREQYF.

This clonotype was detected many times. The CDR3 sequence is CAWSDLSTGTPQYF. In DNA form, the CDR3 reads TGTGCCTGGAGTGACCTCTCTACAGGGACCCCGCAGTATTTT. The genes are TRBV30 and TRBJ2-3; D may be TRBD1 (6 bases). V was shortened by 1 base and J by 10 bases, with 18 bases between the two germline ends. The CDR3 runs 14 residues. CDR1 and CDR2 from the germline V gene are GTSNPN and SVGIG (reference sequence).

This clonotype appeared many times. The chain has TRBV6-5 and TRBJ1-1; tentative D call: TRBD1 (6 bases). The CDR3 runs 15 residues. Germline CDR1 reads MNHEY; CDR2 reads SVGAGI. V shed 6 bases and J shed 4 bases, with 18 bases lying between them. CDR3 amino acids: CASSGGPSRGTEAFF. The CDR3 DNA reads TGTGCCAGCAGCGGAGGACCATCCAGGGGCACTGAAGCTTTCTTT.

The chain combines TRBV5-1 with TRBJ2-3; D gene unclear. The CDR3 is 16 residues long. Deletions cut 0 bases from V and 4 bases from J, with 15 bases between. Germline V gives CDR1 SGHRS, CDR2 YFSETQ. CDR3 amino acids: CASSLASASAADTQYF. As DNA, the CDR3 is TGCGCCAGCAGCTTGGCGAGCGCCTCCGCGGCAGATACGCAGTATTTT. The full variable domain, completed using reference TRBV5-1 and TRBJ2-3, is KAGVTQTPRYLIKTRGQQVTLSCSPISGHRSVSWYQQTPGQGLQFLFEYFSETQRNKGNFPGRFSGRQFSNSRSEMNVSTLELGDSALYLCASSLASASAADTQYFGPGTRLTVL.

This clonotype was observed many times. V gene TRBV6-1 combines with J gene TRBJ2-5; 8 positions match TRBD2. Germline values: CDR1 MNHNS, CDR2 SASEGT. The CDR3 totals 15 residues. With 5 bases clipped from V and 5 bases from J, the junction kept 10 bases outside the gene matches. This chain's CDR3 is CASSKLAVGGETQYF. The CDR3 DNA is TGTGCCAGCAGTAAACTAGCGGTCGGCGGGGAGACCCAGTACTTC.